Described below is a single T cell receptor beta chain sequence and its context. This entry is derived from a study of blood T cell repertoires in COVID-19. For the study at large: Specimens from acute and convalescent COVID-19 originated in the United States, Italy and Spain. T cells, B-cell-depleted T cells, or PBMCs provided the cDNA or gDNA that served as material.

Per the study methods: Amplified reference gene primers provided the basis for estimating nucleated cell counts. Only in-frame clones appear in the TCRdb table, and some are missing; sequencing was by immunoSEQ multiplex PCR. Clone size and V and J calls were adopted from that table, with D and trimming inferred from the DNA. The profile covers approximately 58,000 clones, with 90% appearing a single time and 3.1% taken by the ten largest. J was trimmed by 7 bases and V by 5 bases; bases with no gene match: 13. The germline CDR1 and CDR2 sequences are MNHEY and SVGAGI. The CDR3 contains 15 residues. The receptor was derived from a human donor in a cohort sampled during active COVID-19. The rearrangement links TRBV6-5 to TRBJ1-1, with 7 bases matching TRBD1. The sample comprised peripheral blood. The CDR3 here is CASSPYGPGQNEAFF. As DNA, the CDR3 is TGTGCCAGCAGTCCTTACGGGCCGGGACAGAATGAAGCTTTCTTT.